This TCR beta chain came from a study of blood T cell repertoires in COVID-19. Study in general: The cDNA or gDNA used as material had been derived from T cells, B-cell-depleted T cells, or PBMCs.

Some clones are missing from TCRdb's copy, which holds only in-frame ones; the method was immunoSEQ multiplex PCR. The sample carries fewer than 250,000 clones, 65% to 85% recorded once. This CDR3 spans 14 amino acids. CDR1 and CDR2 from the germline V gene are WNHNN and SYGVQD (reference sequence). The V end lost 4 bases, the J end lost 7 bases, and 14 bases lay between the germline ends. This chain uses TRBV10-1 with TRBJ2-1; unclear D gene. Material for sequencing was peripheral blood. This TCR came from a human donor in a cohort sampled during active COVID-19. CDR3 sequence: CASSGFTTWNEQFF. The CDR3 DNA is TGCGCCAGCAGTGGCTTTACCACTTGGAATGAGCAGTTCTTC.